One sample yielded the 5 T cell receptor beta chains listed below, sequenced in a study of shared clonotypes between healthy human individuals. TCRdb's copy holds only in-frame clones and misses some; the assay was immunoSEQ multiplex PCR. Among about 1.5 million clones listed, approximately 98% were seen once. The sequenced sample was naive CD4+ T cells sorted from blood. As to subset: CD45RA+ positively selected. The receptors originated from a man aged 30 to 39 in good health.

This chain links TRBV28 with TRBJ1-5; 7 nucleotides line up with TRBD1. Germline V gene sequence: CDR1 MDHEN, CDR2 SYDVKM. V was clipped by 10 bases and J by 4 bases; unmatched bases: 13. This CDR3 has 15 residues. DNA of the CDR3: TGTGCCACCGCTGACAGGGCCACGGGGAATCAGCCCCAGCATTTT. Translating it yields CATADRATGNQPQHF.

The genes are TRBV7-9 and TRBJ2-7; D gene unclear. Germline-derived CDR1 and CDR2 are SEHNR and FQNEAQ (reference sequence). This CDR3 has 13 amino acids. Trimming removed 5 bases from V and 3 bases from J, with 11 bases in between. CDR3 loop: CASSPVISYEQYF. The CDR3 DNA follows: TGTGCCAGCAGCCCTGTTATCAGCTACGAGCAGTACTTC.

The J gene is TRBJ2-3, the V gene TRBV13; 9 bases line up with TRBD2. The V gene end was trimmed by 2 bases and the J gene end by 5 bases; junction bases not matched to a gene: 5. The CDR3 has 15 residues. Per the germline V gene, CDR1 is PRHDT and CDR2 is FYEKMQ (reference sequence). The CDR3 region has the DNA TGTGCCAGCAGCTTAAGGCGGGAGGGCGTAGATACGCAGTATTTT. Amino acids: CASSLRREGVDTQYF.

For the CDR3, the DNA is TGTGCCAGCAGCGCCCCGGGGGTCCCTGGAACCTTC. Its protein is CASSAPGVPGTF. The rearrangement links TRBV28 to TRBJ1-2; the D gene is possibly TRBD1 (5 bases). Trimming pared 6 bases from V and 14 bases from J, leaving 19 bases between. In germline, CDR1 is MDHEN, CDR2 SYDVKM. The CDR3 covers 12 residues.

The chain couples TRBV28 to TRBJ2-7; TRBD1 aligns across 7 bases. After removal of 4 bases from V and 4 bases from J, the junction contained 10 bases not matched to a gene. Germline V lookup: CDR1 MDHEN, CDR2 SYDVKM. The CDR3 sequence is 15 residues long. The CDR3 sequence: CASSSRTGAGYEQYF. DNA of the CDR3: TGTGCCAGCAGTTCGCGGACAGGCGCAGGGTACGAGCAGTACTTC. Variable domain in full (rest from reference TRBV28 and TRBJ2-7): DVKVTQSSRYLVKRTGEKVFLECVQDMDHENMFWYRQDPGLGLRLIYFSYDVKMKEKGDIPEGYSVSREKKERFSLILESASTNQTSMYLCASSSRTGAGYEQYFGPGTRLTVT.